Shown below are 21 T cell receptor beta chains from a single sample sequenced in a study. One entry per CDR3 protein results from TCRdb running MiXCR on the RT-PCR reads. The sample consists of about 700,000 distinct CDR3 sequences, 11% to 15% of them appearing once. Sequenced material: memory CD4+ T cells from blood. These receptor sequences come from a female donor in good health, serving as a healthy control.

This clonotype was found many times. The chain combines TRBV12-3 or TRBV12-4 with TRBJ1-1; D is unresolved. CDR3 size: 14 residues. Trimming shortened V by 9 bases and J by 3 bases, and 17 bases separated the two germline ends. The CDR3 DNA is TGTGCCAGTCGAAGAGGCAGGAGCTACACTGAAGCTTTCTTT. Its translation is CASRRGRSYTEAFF.

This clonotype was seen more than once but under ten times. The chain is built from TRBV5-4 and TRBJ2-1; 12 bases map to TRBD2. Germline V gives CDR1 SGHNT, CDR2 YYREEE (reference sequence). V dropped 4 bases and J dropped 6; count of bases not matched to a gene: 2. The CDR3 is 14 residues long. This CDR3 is CASSRLAGVNEQFF. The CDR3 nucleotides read TGTGCCAGCAGCAGACTAGCGGGAGTCAATGAGCAGTTCTTC.

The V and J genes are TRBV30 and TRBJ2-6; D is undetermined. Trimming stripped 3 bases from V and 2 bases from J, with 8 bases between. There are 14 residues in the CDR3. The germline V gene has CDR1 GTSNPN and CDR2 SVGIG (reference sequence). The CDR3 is CAWRWLPGANVLTF. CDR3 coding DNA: TGTGCCTGGAGGTGGCTGCCTGGGGCCAACGTCCTGACTTTC.

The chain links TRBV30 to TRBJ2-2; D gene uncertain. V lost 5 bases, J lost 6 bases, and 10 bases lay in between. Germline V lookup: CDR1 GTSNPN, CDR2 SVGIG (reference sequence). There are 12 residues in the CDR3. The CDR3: CAWRIGPGELFF. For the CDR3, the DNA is TGTGCCTGGCGGATAGGACCCGGGGAGCTGTTTTTT.

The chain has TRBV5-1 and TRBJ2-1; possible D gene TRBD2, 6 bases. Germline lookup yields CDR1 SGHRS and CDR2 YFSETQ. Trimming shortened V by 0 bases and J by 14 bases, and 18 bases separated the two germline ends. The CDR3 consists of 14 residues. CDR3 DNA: TGCGCCAGCAGCTTGGAGGCGGGATTGCGAGTGGAGTTCTTC. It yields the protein CASSLEAGLRVEFF.

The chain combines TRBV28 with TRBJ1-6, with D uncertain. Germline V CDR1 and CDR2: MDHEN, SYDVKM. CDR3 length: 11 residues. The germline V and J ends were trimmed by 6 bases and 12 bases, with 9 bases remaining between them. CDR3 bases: TGTGCCAGCAGCGATAAGGTACCCCTCCACTTT. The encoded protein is CASSDKVPLHF.

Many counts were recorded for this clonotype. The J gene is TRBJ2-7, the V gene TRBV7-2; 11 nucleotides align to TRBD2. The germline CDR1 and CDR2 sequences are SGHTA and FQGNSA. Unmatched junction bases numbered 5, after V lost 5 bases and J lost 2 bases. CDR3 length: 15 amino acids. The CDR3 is CASSRGLAGAYEQYF. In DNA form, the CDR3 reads TGTGCCAGCAGCCGAGGACTAGCGGGTGCCTACGAGCAGTACTTC. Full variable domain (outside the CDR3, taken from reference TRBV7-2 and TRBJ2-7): GAGVSQSPSNKVTEKGKDVELRCDPISGHTALYWYRQSLGQGLEFLIYFQGNSAPDKSGLPSDRFSAERTGGSVSTLTIQRTQQEDSAVYLCASSRGLAGAYEQYFGPGTRLTVT.

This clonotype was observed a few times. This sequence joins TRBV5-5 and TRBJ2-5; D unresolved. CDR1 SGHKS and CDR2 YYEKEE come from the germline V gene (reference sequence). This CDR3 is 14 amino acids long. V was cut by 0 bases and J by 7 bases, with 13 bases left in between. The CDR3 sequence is CASSLETMWGTQYF. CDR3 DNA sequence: TGTGCCAGCAGCTTGGAGACGATGTGGGGGACCCAGTACTTC.

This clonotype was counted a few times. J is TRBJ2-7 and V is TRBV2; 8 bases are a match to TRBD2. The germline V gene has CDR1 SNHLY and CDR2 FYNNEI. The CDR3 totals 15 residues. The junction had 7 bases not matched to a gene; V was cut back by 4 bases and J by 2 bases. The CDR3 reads CASSGGLERTYEQYF. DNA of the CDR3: TGTGCCAGCAGTGGGGGACTAGAGAGAACCTACGAGCAGTACTTC. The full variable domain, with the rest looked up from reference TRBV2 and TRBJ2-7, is EPEVTQTPSHQVTQMGQEVILRCVPISNHLYFYWYRQILGQKVEFLVSFYNNEISEKSEIFDDQFSVERPDGSNFTLKIRSTKLEDSAMYFCASSGGLERTYEQYFGPGTRLTVT.

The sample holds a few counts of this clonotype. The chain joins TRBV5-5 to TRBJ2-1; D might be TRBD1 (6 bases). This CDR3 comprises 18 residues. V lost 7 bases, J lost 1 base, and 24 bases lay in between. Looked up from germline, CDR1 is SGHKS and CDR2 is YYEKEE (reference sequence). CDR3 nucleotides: TGTGCCAGCGCCTCGCAGGGGCCGACATCCTCATCCTACAATGAGCAGTTCTTC. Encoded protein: CASASQGPTSSSYNEQFF.

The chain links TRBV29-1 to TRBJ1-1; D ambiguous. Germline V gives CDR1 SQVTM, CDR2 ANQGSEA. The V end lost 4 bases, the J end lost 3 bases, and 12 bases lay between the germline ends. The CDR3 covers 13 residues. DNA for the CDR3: TGCAGCGTTGCTTTCGGGCCTCACACTGAAGCTTTCTTT. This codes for CSVAFGPHTEAFF. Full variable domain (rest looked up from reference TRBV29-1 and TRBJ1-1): SAVISQKPSRDICQRGTSLTIQCQVDSQVTMMFWYRQQPGQSLTLIATANQGSEATYESGFVIDKFPISRPNLTFSTLTVSNMSPEDSSIYLCSVAFGPHTEAFFGQGTRLTVV.

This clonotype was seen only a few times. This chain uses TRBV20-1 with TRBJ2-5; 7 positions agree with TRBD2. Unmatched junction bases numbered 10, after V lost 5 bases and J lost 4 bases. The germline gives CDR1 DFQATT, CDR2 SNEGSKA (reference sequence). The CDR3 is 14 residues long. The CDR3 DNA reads TGCAGTGCTTTTCCCGGGGGGATTACAGAGACCCAGTACTTC. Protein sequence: CSAFPGGITETQYF.

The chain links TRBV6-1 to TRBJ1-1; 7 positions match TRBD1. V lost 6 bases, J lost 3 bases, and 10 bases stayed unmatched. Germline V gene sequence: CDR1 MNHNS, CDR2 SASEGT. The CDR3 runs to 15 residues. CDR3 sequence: CASSSNTGVDTEAFF. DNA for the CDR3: TGTGCCAGCAGCTCCAACACAGGGGTTGACACTGAAGCTTTCTTT.

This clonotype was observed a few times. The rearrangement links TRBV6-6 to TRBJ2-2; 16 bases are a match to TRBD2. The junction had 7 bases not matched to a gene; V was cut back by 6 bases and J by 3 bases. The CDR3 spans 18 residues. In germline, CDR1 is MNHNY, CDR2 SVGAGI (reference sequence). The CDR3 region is CASSGTSGRGGYTGELFF. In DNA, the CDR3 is TGTGCCAGCAGCGGGACTAGCGGGAGGGGAGGGTACACCGGGGAGCTGTTTTTT.

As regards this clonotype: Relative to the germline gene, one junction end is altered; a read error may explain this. CDR3: CAISPPGTKETQYF. CDR3 bases: TGCGCCATCAGCCCCCCCGGGACAAAAGAGACCCAGTACTTC. V usage is TRBV4-1 and J usage is TRBJ2-5, with TRBD1 as a possible D gene (6 bases). Germline CDR1 and CDR2: MGHRA and YSYEKL. This CDR3 contains 14 residues.

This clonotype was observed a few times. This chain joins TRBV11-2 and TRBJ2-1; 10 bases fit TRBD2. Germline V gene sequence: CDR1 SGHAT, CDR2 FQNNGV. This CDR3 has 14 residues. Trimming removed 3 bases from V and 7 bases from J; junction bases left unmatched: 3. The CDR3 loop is CASSFGTSVNEQFF. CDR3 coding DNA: TGTGCCAGCAGCTTCGGGACTAGCGTTAATGAGCAGTTCTTC.

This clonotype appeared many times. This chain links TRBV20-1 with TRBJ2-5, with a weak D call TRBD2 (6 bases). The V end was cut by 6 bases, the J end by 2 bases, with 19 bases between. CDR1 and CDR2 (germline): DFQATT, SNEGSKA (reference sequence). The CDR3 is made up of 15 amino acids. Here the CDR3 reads CSAADYSSSQETQYF. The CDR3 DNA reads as TGCAGTGCGGCGGACTATTCGTCTTCTCAAGAGACCCAGTACTTC.

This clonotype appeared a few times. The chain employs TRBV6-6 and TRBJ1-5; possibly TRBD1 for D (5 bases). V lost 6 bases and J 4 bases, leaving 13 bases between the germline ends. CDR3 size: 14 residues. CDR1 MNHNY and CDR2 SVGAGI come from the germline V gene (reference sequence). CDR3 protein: CASRAAGGNQPQHF. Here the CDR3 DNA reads TGTGCCAGCAGGGCAGCCGGGGGAAATCAGCCCCAGCATTTT.

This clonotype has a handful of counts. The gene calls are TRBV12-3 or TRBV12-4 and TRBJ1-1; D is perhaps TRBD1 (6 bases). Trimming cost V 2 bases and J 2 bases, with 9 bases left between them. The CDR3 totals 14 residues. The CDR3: CASSLRGDNTEAFF. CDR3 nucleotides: TGTGCCAGCAGTTTAAGGGGGGATAACACTGAAGCTTTCTTT.

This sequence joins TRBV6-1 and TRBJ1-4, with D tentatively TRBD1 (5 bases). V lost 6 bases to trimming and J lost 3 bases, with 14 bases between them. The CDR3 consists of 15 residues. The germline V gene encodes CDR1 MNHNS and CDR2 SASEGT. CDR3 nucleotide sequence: TGTGCCAGCAGACCCTCGGGGGGTTCTAATGAAAAACTGTTTTTT. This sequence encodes CASRPSGGSNEKLFF.

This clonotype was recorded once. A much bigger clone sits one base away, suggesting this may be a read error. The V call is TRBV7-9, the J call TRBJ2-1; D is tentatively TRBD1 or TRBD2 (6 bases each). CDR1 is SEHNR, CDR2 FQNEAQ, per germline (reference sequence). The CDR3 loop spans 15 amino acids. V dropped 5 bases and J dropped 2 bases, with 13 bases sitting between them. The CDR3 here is CASSPKGGAYNEQFF. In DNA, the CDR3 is TGTGCCAGCAGCCCTAAGGGGGGAGCCTACAATGAGCAGTTCTTC.